The clone carrying this T cell receptor beta chain has a handful of counts. The antigen remains unidentified. The data were obtained in a study of cytomegalovirus exposure and HLA in healthy donors. PCR amplification relied on 60 Vbeta primers (plus 13 Jbeta primers). Some clones are missing from TCRdb's copy, which holds only in-frame ones; the method was immunoSEQ multiplex PCR. The sample lists roughly 110,000 clones, 67% seen once, with over 6.5% in the top ten. Findings and caveats of the study: An analysis that was carried out later associated 15,000 to 20,000 TCR beta sequences with HLA alleles at 0.05 false discovery rate. The authors listed approximately 150 TCR beta chains as cytomegalovirus-associated.

Germline lookup yields CDR1 LNHDA and CDR2 SQIVND (reference sequence). Trimming took off 3 bases at V and 0 bases at J, with 5 bases between the two ends. The CDR3 runs 13 residues. Sequences were obtained from PBMCs. The sequence derives from a man younger than 35 in good health and CMV-seropositive. The gene calls are TRBV19 and TRBJ1-1, with no clear D. The CDR3 here is CASSISLNTEAFF. CDR3 DNA sequence: TGTGCCAGTAGTATCTCCCTGAACACTGAAGCTTTCTTT. Together with reference TRBV19 and TRBJ1-1, the CDR3 gives the full variable domain: DGGITQSPKYLFRKEGQNVTLSCEQNLNHDAMYWYRQDPGQGLRLIYYSQIVNDFQKGDIAEGYSVSREKKESFPLTVTSAQKNPTAFYLCASSISLNTEAFFGQGTRLTVV.